Listed below are T cell receptor beta chains from one sample, sequenced in a study of spatial heterogeneity in lung cancer. Via MiXCR, TCRdb re-called the 5' RACE reads, giving one row per CDR3 protein. Of 8,000 or so distinct CDR3 sequences detected, around 7% appear once; the ten largest clones hold around 9.3%. The sequencing here drew on lung tumor tissue, taken at surgery. Receptor source: a male donor with early-stage non-small cell lung cancer. CDR3s include the opening cysteine and the closing phenylalanine or tryptophan. A D gene is named only where the DNA matches it firmly. For some rows the clone size is stated as once, few or many, or as a class when expanded; others skip it.

size,D,V,J,CDR3,DNA
medium-sized,NA,TRBV29-1,TRBJ2-1,CSVGSGYDEQFF,TGCAGCGTTGGTTCGGGGTACGATGAGCAGTTCTTC
medium-sized,NA,TRBV24-1,TRBJ1-5,CATSEGSEQPQHF,TGTGCCACCAGTGAGGGCAGTGAACAGCCCCAGCATTTT
medium-sized,TRBD2,TRBV11-3,TRBJ2-1,CASSPGGGLARNNEQFF,TGTGCCAGCAGCCCTGGGGGGGGACTAGCGCGGAACAATGAGCAGTTCTTC
medium-sized,NA,TRBV20-1,TRBJ1-1,CSARDSVWTEAFF,TGCAGTGCTAGGGACAGCGTATGGACTGAAGCTTTCTTT
many,NA,TRBV3-1,TRBJ1-2,CASSQAGMDGYTF,TGTGCCAGCAGCCAAGCCGGGATGGATGGCTACACCTTC
NA,NA,TRBV29-1,TRBJ2-5,CSSWGGKTQYF,TGCAGTTCATGGGGCGGGAAGACCCAGTACTTC
medium-sized,TRBD2,TRBV7-8,TRBJ2-3,CAVTVRLAGFTDTQYF,TGTGCCGTCACGGTACGACTAGCGGGGTTCACAGATACGCAGTATTTT
large,TRBD2,TRBV6-1,TRBJ2-1,CASSEQAGRGDNEQFF,TGTGCCAGCAGTGAGCAGGCAGGGAGGGGAGACAATGAGCAGTTCTTC
NA,NA,TRBV7-2,TRBJ2-5,CASSLGATRETQYF,TGTGCCAGCAGCTTAGGGGCTACGCGGGAGACCCAGTACTTC
many,NA,TRBV20-1,TRBJ2-3,CSATSETLPSTDTQYF,TGCAGTGCTACTTCTGAAACTCTTCCTAGCACAGATACGCAGTATTTT
NA,NA,TRBV28,TRBJ2-1,CASSLINEQFF,TGTGCCAGCAGTCTAATTAATGAGCAGTTCTTC
many,NA,TRBV29-1,TRBJ2-7,CSVQFVGVGNEQYF,TGCAGCGTACAATTCGTCGGAGTTGGGAACGAGCAGTACTTC
medium-sized,TRBD1,TRBV20-1,TRBJ1-5,CSGDRISNQPQHF,TGCAGTGGGGACAGAATTAGCAATCAGCCCCAGCATTTT
medium-sized,NA,TRBV28,TRBJ1-5,CASSLFRDQPQHF,TGTGCCAGCAGTTTATTTCGGGATCAGCCCCAGCATTTT
many,NA,TRBV29-1,TRBJ2-5,CSVSGESETQYF,TGCAGCGTTTCAGGGGAAAGTGAGACCCAGTACTTC
medium-sized,TRBD1,TRBV12-3/TRBV12-4,TRBJ1-2,CASSAGTGSGYGYTF,TGTGCCAGCAGTGCCGGGACAGGGTCAGGCTATGGCTACACCTTC
medium-sized,TRBD1,TRBV2,TRBJ2-2,CASSERTGFTVFPGELFF,TGTGCCAGCAGTGAGCGGACAGGGTTCACGGTTTTCCCCGGGGAGCTGTTTTTT
medium-sized,NA,TRBV27,TRBJ1-2,CASSEQGLASSEGYTF,TGTGCCAGCAGTGAGCAGGGGTTAGCATCCTCTGAGGGCTACACCTTC
many,TRBD1,TRBV7-2,TRBJ1-1,CASSFDRDSFKAFF,TGTGCCAGCAGCTTTGACCGGGACAGCTTTAAAGCTTTCTTT
NA,TRBD2,TRBV28,TRBJ2-5,CASSPRLGGETQYF,TGTGCCAGCAGTCCGAGACTGGGGGGGGAGACCCAGTACTTC
medium-sized,NA,TRBV6-5,TRBJ2-3,CASGRGREMSDTQYF,TGTGCCAGCGGTCGGGGGCGGGAGATGTCAGATACGCAGTATTTT
NA,NA,TRBV28,TRBJ2-1,CASSLLEEFDEQFF,TGTGCCAGCAGTCTCCTCGAGGAGTTCGATGAGCAGTTCTTC
many,NA,TRBV29-1,TRBJ2-3,CSVNRGTSTDTQYF,TGCAGCGTTAACCGGGGGACTAGCACAGATACGCAGTATTTT
medium-sized,NA,TRBV20-1,TRBJ1-1,CSARQGANTEAFF,TGCAGTGCTAGACAGGGTGCGAACACTGAAGCTTTCTTT
many,NA,TRBV2,TRBJ2-1,CASSDGMQFF,TGTGCCAGCAGTGACGGTATGCAGTTCTTC
medium-sized,TRBD2,TRBV7-8,TRBJ2-1,CASSLRAGGGSYNEQFF,TGTGCCAGCAGCCTCCGGGCGGGCGGGGGCTCCTACAATGAGCAGTTCTTC
medium-sized,NA,TRBV12-3/TRBV12-4,TRBJ2-3,CASGPGGHSTDTQYF,TGTGCCAGCGGGCCCGGGGGGCATAGCACAGATACGCAGTATTTT
medium-sized,NA,TRBV29-1,TRBJ2-7,CSVGTRDSLSYEQYF,TGCAGCGTTGGTACCCGGGACTCACTCTCCTACGAGCAGTACTTC
many,TRBD2,TRBV27,TRBJ2-7,CASSSPGREGSNEQYF,TGTGCCAGCAGTTCCCCCGGGCGGGAGGGATCCAACGAGCAGTACTTC
many,TRBD1,TRBV5-1,TRBJ1-2,CASSKQGEQYGYTF,TGCGCCAGCAGCAAACAGGGGGAACAATATGGCTACACCTTC
medium-sized,NA,TRBV5-1,TRBJ1-2,CASGQGSNYGYTF,TGCGCCAGCGGGCAGGGGAGTAACTATGGCTACACCTTC
medium-sized,NA,TRBV6-1,TRBJ2-7,CATRKLVRDYF,TGTGCCACCCGGAAATTGGTCAGGGATTACTTC
many,TRBD1,TRBV28,TRBJ2-7,CATGTGAYEQYF,TGTGCCACCGGGACAGGGGCCTACGAGCAGTACTTC
many,TRBD1,TRBV12-3/TRBV12-4,TRBJ1-4,CASSLTGGAGEKLFF,TGTGCCAGCAGCCTGACAGGGGGCGCAGGGGAAAAACTGTTTTTT
NA,NA,TRBV5-6,TRBJ1-3,CASSLLDTIYF,TGTGCCAGCAGCCTGCTAGACACCATATATTTT
medium-sized,NA,TRBV24-1,TRBJ2-2,CATSAAGYTGELFF,TGTGCCACCAGTGCGGCGGGCTACACCGGGGAGCTGTTTTTT
many,NA,TRBV15,TRBJ2-7,CATSRPTGRGYEQYF,TGTGCCACCAGCAGACCTACGGGACGGGGCTACGAGCAGTACTTC
medium-sized,NA,TRBV7-6,TRBJ2-1,CASGRQGGNNEQFF,TGTGCCAGCGGTCGACAGGGAGGGAACAATGAGCAGTTCTTC
many,NA,TRBV15,TRBJ1-1,CATSPRTMNTEAFF,TGTGCCACCAGCCCCCGGACCATGAACACTGAAGCTTTCTTT
large,NA,TRBV6-5,TRBJ2-1,CASGGSGPYNEQFF,TGTGCCAGCGGGGGCAGCGGGCCGTACAATGAGCAGTTCTTC